A selection of T cell receptor beta chains follows, all from one sample in a study of T cell responses to AZD1222 COVID-19 vaccine. Profiling relied on immunoSEQ multiplex PCR, and the TCRdb table lists in-frame clones only, not all of them. This table holds some 120,000 clones, 80% to 90% found once. The starting material was peripheral blood, obtained on day 0 of AZD1222 vaccination. The receptors derive from an adult in good health. Each CDR3 is given with its conserved first and last residue. Fields, in order: D gene, J gene, V gene, CDR3 protein. D genes are given only for firm matches.

>NA|TRBJ1-1|TRBV12-3/TRBV12-4
CASSLVGDTEAFF
>TRBD2|TRBJ2-3|TRBV5-4
CASSLGLAGVTDTQYF
>NA|TRBJ1-2|TRBV4-3
CASSQDGTERGYGYTF
>TRBD2|TRBJ2-1|TRBV29-1
CSVASLSGGAYNEQFF
>NA|TRBJ1-4|TRBV4-3
CASSRAFNEKLFF
>TRBD1|TRBJ1-2|TRBV6-1
CASSEVDRGGGYTF
>NA|TRBJ2-7|TRBV6-2/TRBV6-3
CASSYSEGITHEQYF
>NA|TRBJ2-1|TRBV7-9
CASSPRGGGPVNEQFF
>NA|TRBJ1-5|TRBV28
CASSLSRHNQPQHF
>TRBD1|TRBJ1-2|TRBV7-9
CASSLRPSRDSPNYGYTF
>NA|TRBJ1-1|TRBV11-2
CASSLQSSNTEAFF
>TRBD1|TRBJ1-4|TRBV5-4
CASSFGDRGYEKLFF
>TRBD2|TRBJ2-5|TRBV5-1
CASSWRGDISQETQYF
>NA|TRBJ1-1|TRBV7-3
CASSSSRDTEAFF
>NA|TRBJ1-1|TRBV5-1
CASSLAEADEAFF
>NA|TRBJ1-3|TRBV6-5
CASSYSGALSGNTIYF
>TRBD1|TRBJ2-7|TRBV5-4
CASSRAGGPDEQYF
>NA|TRBJ2-3|TRBV21-1
CASSKASIEGSENTDTQYF
>TRBD1|TRBJ1-5|TRBV2
CASMDRGSNQPQHF
>NA|TRBJ2-3|TRBV6-1
CASSEGGAGQDTQYF
>NA|TRBJ2-7|TRBV5-6
CASSPLTSPPYEQYF
>TRBD1|TRBJ1-1|TRBV18
CASSPMGQGQGVRAEAFF
>TRBD1|TRBJ1-5|TRBV4-1
CASSPGQGLPQHF
>NA|TRBJ1-6|TRBV2
CASSAMGPRPRRSDSPLHF
>NA|TRBJ2-7|TRBV13
CASSGRDSYEQYF
>NA|TRBJ2-7|TRBV11-2
CASSLDLGNEQYF
>NA|TRBJ1-4|TRBV18
CASSDTGRNEKLFF
>TRBD1|TRBJ1-1|TRBV7-9
CASSLGSFRQGKHTEAFF
>TRBD2|TRBJ2-5|TRBV7-3
CASSLSGRAETQYF
>NA|TRBJ1-3|TRBV5-1
CASSDGGLGNTIYF
>NA|TRBJ1-2|TRBV27
CASRARSGRGYTF
>TRBD1|TRBJ1-2|TRBV19
CASSFSPTRGTGYGYTF
>TRBD1|TRBJ1-1|TRBV19
CASMPDRGNTEAFF
>NA|TRBJ1-3|TRBV4-1
CASSQTQGPFGNTIYF